This passage covers 23 T cell receptor beta chains from one sample sequenced in a study of blood T cell repertoires in COVID-19 (dated by TCRdb to the early 2020s). Libraries were made using the immunoSEQ multiplex PCR assay. In TCRdb, the immuneACCESS table is reduced to in-frame sequences with V and J assigned. These tables do not hold every clone; where another copy was compared, an unresolved V gene accounts for under half, and the others remain unexplained. This sample gives some 120,000 clones in total; 75% to 90% of them show up just once. Of the sample, under 35% is held by the ten largest clones. Sequenced input: peripheral blood. These TCRs come from a man aged 65-85 years with active or convalescent COVID-19.

The chain has TRBV5-4 and TRBJ1-3; no clear D gene. CDR3 size: 13 residues. CDR1 and CDR2 from the germline V gene are SGHNT and YYREEE (reference sequence). V was shortened by 5 bases and J by 4 bases, with 10 bases between the two germline ends. CDR3 nucleotides: TGTGCCAGCAGTTGGGCATGGGGAAACACCATATATTTT. Amino acid sequence: CASSWAWGNTIYF. The full variable domain, with the rest looked up from reference TRBV5-4 and TRBJ1-3, is ETGVTQSPTHLIKTRGQQVTLRCSSQSGHNTVSWYQQALGQGPQFIFQYYREEENGRGNFPPRFSGLQFPNYSSELNVNALELDDSALYLCASSWAWGNTIYFGEGSWLTVV.

The chain links TRBV5-1 to TRBJ2-4, with 9 positions matching TRBD1. The germline CDR1 and CDR2 sequences are SGHRS and YFSETQ. V trimming: 4 bases; J trimming: 8 bases; junction bases outside the gene matches: 7. The CDR3 spans 14 residues. DNA for the CDR3: TGCGCCAGCAGCGGGGGACAGGGAAGAGACATTCAGTACTTC. This codes for CASSGGQGRDIQYF.

V gene TRBV6-5 combines with J gene TRBJ1-4; D is perhaps TRBD1 (5 bases). The V end was cut by 0 bases, the J end by 0 bases, with 8 bases between. CDR1 is MNHEY and CDR2 is SVGAGI in the germline V gene. This CDR3 comprises 16 residues. In DNA, the CDR3 is TGTGCCAGCAGTTACTCGGGAGGGGCAACTAATGAAAAACTGTTTTTT. Protein: CASSYSGGATNEKLFF.

The V and J genes are TRBV4-1 and TRBJ2-3; possibly TRBD1 for D (6 bases). CDR3 length: 15 amino acids. The germline CDR1 and CDR2 sequences are MGHRA and YSYEKL. The germline V and J ends were trimmed by 2 bases and 4 bases, with 13 bases remaining between them. As DNA, the CDR3 is TGCGCCAGCAGCCAACGACAGGCATTCGCAGATACGCAGTATTTT. It translates to CASSQRQAFADTQYF.

This clone was seen just once. The CDR3 region is CASSQRGQGHTEAFF. In nucleotides, the CDR3 is TGTGCCAGCAGCCAGCGAGGACAGGGTCACACTGAAGCTTTCTTT. J is TRBJ1-1 and V is TRBV3-1 (or the pseudogene TRBV3-2); 8 nucleotides match TRBD1. After removal of 3 bases from V and 3 bases from J, the junction contained 6 bases not matched to a gene. Germline-derived CDR1 and CDR2 are LGHDT and YNNKEL (reference sequence). This CDR3 contains 15 residues.

This chain uses TRBV7-8 with TRBJ1-2, with TRBD1 as a possible D gene (5 bases). The length of the CDR3 is 11 residues. The V end was cut by 4 bases, the J end by 5 bases, with 5 bases between. Germline assignment: CDR1 SGHVS and CDR2 FQNEAQ. The DNA of the CDR3 is TGTGCCAGCAGCTCAGGGTATGGCTACACCTTC. Translating it yields CASSSGYGYTF.

The chain couples TRBV29-1 to TRBJ2-1, with TRBD2 matching 7 bases. The germline V gene encodes CDR1 SQVTM and CDR2 ANQGSEA. Trimming removed 6 bases from V and 0 bases from J; junction bases left unmatched: 5. The CDR3 contains 14 residues. CDR3 DNA sequence: TGCAGCGTCTGGGGCGGGAGCTCCTACAATGAGCAGTTCTTC. It is translated as CSVWGGSSYNEQFF.

V and J are TRBV5-1 and TRBJ2-7; TRBD2 matches 9 bases. The V gene's germline CDR1 is SGHRS and CDR2 YFSETQ. The J segment lost 4 bases and the V segment lost 5 bases, leaving 4 bases of the junction unmatched. CDR3 size: 13 residues. The DNA for the CDR3 is TGCGCCAGCAGTTTGCGGGAGGGGTACGAGCAGTACTTC. This encodes CASSLREGYEQYF. The full variable domain, rest sourced from reference TRBV5-1 and TRBJ2-7, is KAGVTQTPRYLIKTRGQQVTLSCSPISGHRSVSWYQQTPGQGLQFLFEYFSETQRNKGNFPGRFSGRQFSNSRSEMNVSTLELGDSALYLCASSLREGYEQYFGPGTRLTVT.

The rearrangement uses TRBV6-1 and TRBJ2-2; D might be TRBD2 (6 bases). This CDR3 contains 16 residues. Trimming stripped 5 bases from V and 4 bases from J, with 17 bases between. In germline, CDR1 is MNHNS, CDR2 SASEGT. Written as DNA, the CDR3 is TGTGCCAGCAGTCAAGTCCACGCCGGGAGCACCGGGGAGCTGTTTTTT. Its protein product is CASSQVHAGSTGELFF.

The chain carries TRBV30 and TRBJ1-4, with D unresolved. The V and J ends lost 2 bases and 3 bases respectively, with 16 bases between them. The CDR3 spans 16 residues. Germline CDR1 GTSNPN, CDR2 SVGIG (reference sequence). This chain's CDR3 is CAWSTQRVSPNEKLFF. CDR3 bases: TGTGCCTGGAGTACCCAGAGGGTTTCGCCTAATGAAAAACTGTTTTTT.

The V gene is TRBV7-2, the J gene TRBJ2-2; D call uncertain. The V end lost 5 bases, the J end lost 4 bases, and 14 bases lay between the germline ends. The CDR3 runs 15 residues. CDR1 and CDR2 (germline): SGHTA, FQGNSA. As DNA, the CDR3 is TGTGCCAGCAGCCTCGGCCTCCGCGGCACCGGGGAGCTGTTTTTT. Translation gives CASSLGLRGTGELFF. Combining the CDR3 with reference TRBV7-2 and TRBJ2-2 gives the whole variable domain GAGVSQSPSNKVTEKGKDVELRCDPISGHTALYWYRQSLGQGLEFLIYFQGNSAPDKSGLPSDRFSAERTGGSVSTLTIQRTQQEDSAVYLCASSLGLRGTGELFFGEGSRLTVL.

The chain couples TRBV19 to TRBJ2-7, with D unclear. CDR3 length: 13 amino acids. Germline CDR1 LNHDA, CDR2 SQIVND (reference sequence). V was shortened by 8 bases and J by 6 bases, with 17 bases between the two germline ends. CDR3 in amino acids: CASSTSQRSEQYF. For the CDR3, the DNA is TGTGCCAGTTCGACTTCCCAAAGAAGCGAGCAGTACTTC.

J is TRBJ2-3 and V is TRBV5-1; possibly TRBD2 for D (6 bases). The germline V gene encodes CDR1 SGHRS and CDR2 YFSETQ. The CDR3 contains 14 residues. V was shortened by 6 bases and J by 0 bases, with 11 bases between the two germline ends. The CDR3 DNA is TGCGCCAGCAAGGAGGGCGGGAGCACAGATACGCAGTATTTT. Translating it yields CASKEGGSTDTQYF.

This chain links TRBV7-9 with TRBJ2-7; D is unresolved. This CDR3 region has 16 residues. Trimming took 6 bases from V and 0 from J, leaving 18 bases between them. Looked up from germline, CDR1 is SEHNR and CDR2 is FQNEAQ (reference sequence). The CDR3 reads CASRTTTATSSYEQYF. CDR3 bases: TGTGCCAGCAGAACCACAACAGCCACGAGCTCCTACGAGCAGTACTTC.

The chain is built from TRBV5-4 and TRBJ2-7; 9 bases align to TRBD1. Germline-derived CDR1 and CDR2 are SGHNT and YYREEE (reference sequence). The trim removed 4 bases at V and 3 bases at J, leaving 5 bases unmatched. The CDR3 is 14 amino acids. This CDR3 reads CASSQGQGYYEQYF. CDR3 bases: TGTGCCAGCAGCCAGGGACAGGGCTACTACGAGCAGTACTTC.

Remarks on this clone: Sequence at one end of the junction differs from germline and may be a read error. The rearrangement uses TRBV10-3 and TRBJ1-1, with D uncertain. This CDR3 has 14 amino acids. Germline V lookup: CDR1 ENHRY, CDR2 SYGVKD. The CDR3 DNA reads as TGTGCCATCAGTGACGGTGGGAGCACGTCTGACGCTTTCTTT. This translates into CAISDGGSTSDAFF.

V and J are TRBV10-1 and TRBJ2-1; tentatively, D is TRBD2 (6 bases). This CDR3 contains 15 residues. V shed 8 bases and J shed 5 bases, with 19 bases lying between them. Germline lookup yields CDR1 WNHNN and CDR2 SYGVQD (reference sequence). The CDR3 spells CASPPAEGRNNEQFF. The CDR3 coding sequence is TGCGCCAGCCCCCCCGCGGAGGGTCGAAACAATGAGCAGTTCTTC.

The J gene is TRBJ2-3, the V gene TRBV7-3; 8 positions match TRBD2. Per the germline V gene, CDR1 is SGHTA and CDR2 is FQGTGA. The length of the CDR3 is 16 residues. V shed 2 bases and J 2 bases; nucleotides not matched to a gene: 6. The CDR3 loop is CASSLSPGGNTDTQYF. The CDR3 coding sequence is TGTGCCAGCAGCTTATCACCGGGAGGGAACACAGATACGCAGTATTTT.

The rearrangement uses TRBV19 and TRBJ2-3; a possible D gene is TRBD1 (6 bases). The CDR3 runs 14 residues. Germline assignment: CDR1 LNHDA and CDR2 SQIVND (reference sequence). V dropped 3 bases and J dropped 6 bases, with 13 bases sitting between them. The CDR3 coding sequence is TGTGCCAGTAGTATCCCAGGGGCAGGGGATACGCAGTATTTT. Protein: CASSIPGAGDTQYF.

This chain connects TRBV27 to TRBJ1-2; 9 nucleotides align to TRBD1. This CDR3 has 15 amino acids. J lost 5 bases, V lost 5 bases, and 9 bases had no gene match. The germline CDR1 and CDR2 sequences are MNHEY and SMNVEV (reference sequence). CDR3 coding DNA: TGTGCCAGCAGTGCCTCACAGGGGGCCATATATGGCTACACCTTC. Its translation: CASSASQGAIYGYTF.

The chain links TRBV6-5 to TRBJ2-6; 8 nucleotides line up with TRBD1. J was trimmed by 4 bases and V by 2 bases; bases with no gene match: 4. Germline assignment: CDR1 MNHEY and CDR2 SVGAGI. This CDR3 is built from 16 residues. CDR3 in amino acids: CASSYDQGAGANVLTF. The DNA for the CDR3 is TGTGCCAGCAGTTACGACCAGGGGGCCGGGGCCAACGTCCTGACTTTC.

This clone was found a few times. The gene calls are TRBV7-2 and TRBJ2-2; D is perhaps TRBD2 (6 bases). The V end lost 4 bases, the J end lost 7 bases, and 13 bases lay between the germline ends. Germline V lookup: CDR1 SGHTA, CDR2 FQGNSA. CDR3 length equals 14 residues. Here the CDR3 DNA reads TGTGCCAGCAGCTCCAGCCCGGGAGTCGGGGAGCTGTTTTTT. Protein sequence: CASSSSPGVGELFF. Looking up the rest from reference TRBV7-2 and TRBJ2-2 gives the full variable domain: GAGVSQSPSNKVTEKGKDVELRCDPISGHTALYWYRQSLGQGLEFLIYFQGNSAPDKSGLPSDRFSAERTGGSVSTLTIQRTQQEDSAVYLCASSSSPGVGELFFGEGSRLTVL.

The chain's CDR3 is CASSIRGHETQYF. CDR3 DNA sequence: TGTGCCAGTAGTATCAGGGGGCATGAGACCCAGTACTTC. V and J are TRBV19 and TRBJ2-5, with 8 bases fitting TRBD1. The CDR3 runs to 13 residues. Germline-derived CDR1 and CDR2 are LNHDA and SQIVND (reference sequence). V shed 3 bases and J 5 bases; nucleotides not matched to a gene: 2.